This TCR beta chain originates from a study of shared clonotypes between healthy human individuals. Naive CD8 populations comprised CD45RO-negative cells positively selected for CCR7, excluding terminally differentiated effector memory CD45RA+ cells. Germline trimming cut 5 bases from V and 2 bases from J; bases unmatched to any gene: 5. CDR1 and CDR2 (germline): LNHDA, SQIVND (reference sequence). The CDR3 contains 16 residues. Source study methods: Junction-only sequences without quality scores came from ImmunoSEQ, so filtering differed. Sequenced by immunoSEQ multiplex PCR; TCRdb stores in-frame clones only, minus some. D and trimming come from the DNA, and the V and J calls and clone size come from that table. The sample records about 820,000 clones, 80% to 95% being singletons.

V gene TRBV19 combines with J gene TRBJ2-1, with 11 bases identical to TRBD2. The receptor's source is a man between 25 and 39 years old in good health. The sequenced sample consisted of naive CD8+ T cells sorted from blood. CDR3 loop: CASSPQTSGTYNEQFF. The CDR3, as DNA: TGTGCCAGTAGTCCCCAGACTAGCGGGACCTACAATGAGCAGTTCTTC. Full variable domain (outside the CDR3, taken from reference TRBV19 and TRBJ2-1): DGGITQSPKYLFRKEGQNVTLSCEQNLNHDAMYWYRQDPGQGLRLIYYSQIVNDFQKGDIAEGYSVSREKKESFPLTVTSAQKNPTAFYLCASSPQTSGTYNEQFFGPGTRLTVL.